The TCR beta chain described here comes from a study of CD8 T cells in ankylosing spondylitis. V was cut by 5 bases and J by 1 base, with 8 bases left in between. The CDR3 sequence is 14 residues long. Germline V gene data show CDR1 as SGHTA and CDR2 as FQGNSA. TCRdb fed the 5' RACE reads into MiXCR, producing one record per CDR3 protein. Of approximately 60,000 distinct CDR3 sequences detected, roughly 6.1% appear once; the ten largest clones hold about 5%. J is TRBJ2-2 and V is TRBV7-2, with D possibly being TRBD1 (5 bases). This sequence was found in a male donor with ankylosing spondylitis. The sequencing sample was made of synovial fluid, either unsorted or a sorted T cell fraction (not recorded which). CDR3 nucleotide sequence: TGTGCCAGCAGCCCTCAGGGGAACACCGGGGAGCTGTTTTTT. Encoded protein: CASSPQGNTGELFF. Drawing the rest from reference TRBV7-2 and TRBJ2-2, the complete variable domain is GAGVSQSPSNKVTEKGKDVELRCDPISGHTALYWYRQSLGQGLEFLIYFQGNSAPDKSGLPSDRFSAERTGGSVSTLTIQRTQQEDSAVYLCASSPQGNTGELFFGEGSRLTVL.